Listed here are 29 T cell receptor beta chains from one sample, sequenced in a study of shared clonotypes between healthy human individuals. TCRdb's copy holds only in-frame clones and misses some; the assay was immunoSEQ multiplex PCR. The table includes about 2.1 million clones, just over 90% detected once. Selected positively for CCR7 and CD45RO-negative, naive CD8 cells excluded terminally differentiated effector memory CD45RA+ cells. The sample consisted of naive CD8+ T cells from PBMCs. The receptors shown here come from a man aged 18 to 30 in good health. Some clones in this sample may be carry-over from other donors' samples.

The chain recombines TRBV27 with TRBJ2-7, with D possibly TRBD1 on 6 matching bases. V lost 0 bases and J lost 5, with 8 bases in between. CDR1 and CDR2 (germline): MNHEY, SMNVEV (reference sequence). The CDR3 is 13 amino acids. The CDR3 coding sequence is TGTGCCAGCAGTTTATCGACAGGCCACGAGCAGTACTTC. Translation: CASSLSTGHEQYF.

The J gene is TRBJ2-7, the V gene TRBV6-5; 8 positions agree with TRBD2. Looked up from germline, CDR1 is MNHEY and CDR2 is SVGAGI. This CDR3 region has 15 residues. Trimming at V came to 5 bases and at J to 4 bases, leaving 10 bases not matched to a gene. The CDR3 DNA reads TGTGCCAGCAGTCTCCGGACTAGCTCTTTTTACGAGCAGTACTTC. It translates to CASSLRTSSFYEQYF.

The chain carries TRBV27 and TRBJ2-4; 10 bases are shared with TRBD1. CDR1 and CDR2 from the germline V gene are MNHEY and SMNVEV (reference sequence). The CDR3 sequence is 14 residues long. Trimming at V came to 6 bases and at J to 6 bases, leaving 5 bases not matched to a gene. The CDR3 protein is CASRRTGGRNIQYF. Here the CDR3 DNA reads TGTGCCAGCAGAAGGACAGGGGGGCGAAACATTCAGTACTTC.

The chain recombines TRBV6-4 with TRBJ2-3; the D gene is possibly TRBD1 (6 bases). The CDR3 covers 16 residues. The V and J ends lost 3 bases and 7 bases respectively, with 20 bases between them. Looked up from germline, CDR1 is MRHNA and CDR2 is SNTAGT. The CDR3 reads CASSESGTRGGYTQYF. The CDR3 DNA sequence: TGTGCCAGCAGTGAGTCCGGGACACGAGGCGGGTATACGCAGTATTTT.

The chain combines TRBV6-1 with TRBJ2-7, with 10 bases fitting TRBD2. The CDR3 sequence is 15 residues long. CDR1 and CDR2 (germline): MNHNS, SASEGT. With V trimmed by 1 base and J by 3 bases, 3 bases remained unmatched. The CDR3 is CASSEGTSGYYEQYF. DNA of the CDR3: TGTGCCAGCAGTGAAGGGACTAGCGGTTACTACGAGCAGTACTTC.

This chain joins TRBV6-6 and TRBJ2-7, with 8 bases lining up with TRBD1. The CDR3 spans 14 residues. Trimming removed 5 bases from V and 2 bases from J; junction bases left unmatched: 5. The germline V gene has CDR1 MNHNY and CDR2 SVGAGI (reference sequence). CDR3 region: CASSPRTGTYEQYF. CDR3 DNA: TGTGCCAGCAGTCCACGGACAGGGACCTACGAGCAGTACTTC.

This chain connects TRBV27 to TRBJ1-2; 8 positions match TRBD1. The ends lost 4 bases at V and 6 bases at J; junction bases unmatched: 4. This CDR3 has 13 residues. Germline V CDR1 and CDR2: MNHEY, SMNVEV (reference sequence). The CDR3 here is CASSSQGAHGYTF. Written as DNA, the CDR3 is TGTGCCAGCAGTTCCCAGGGGGCGCATGGCTACACCTTC.

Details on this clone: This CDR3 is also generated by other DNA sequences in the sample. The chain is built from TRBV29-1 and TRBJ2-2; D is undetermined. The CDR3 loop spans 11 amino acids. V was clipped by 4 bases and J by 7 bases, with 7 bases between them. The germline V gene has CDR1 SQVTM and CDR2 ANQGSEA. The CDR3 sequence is CSVVSGGELFF. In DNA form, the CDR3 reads TGCAGCGTTGTGTCAGGCGGGGAGCTGTTTTTT.

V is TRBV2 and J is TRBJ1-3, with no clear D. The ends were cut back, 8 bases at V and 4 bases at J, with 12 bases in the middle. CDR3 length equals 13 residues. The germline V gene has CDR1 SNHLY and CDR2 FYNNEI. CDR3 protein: CASYQVDGNTIYF. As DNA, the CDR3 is TGTGCCAGCTACCAGGTCGACGGAAACACCATATATTTT.

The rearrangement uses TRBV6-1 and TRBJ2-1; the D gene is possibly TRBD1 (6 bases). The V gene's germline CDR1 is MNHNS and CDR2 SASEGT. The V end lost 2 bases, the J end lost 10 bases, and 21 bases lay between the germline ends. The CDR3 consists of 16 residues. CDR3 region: CASSENGKGQGSEQFF. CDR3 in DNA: TGTGCCAGCAGTGAAAACGGAAAGGGTCAGGGGAGCGAGCAGTTCTTC.

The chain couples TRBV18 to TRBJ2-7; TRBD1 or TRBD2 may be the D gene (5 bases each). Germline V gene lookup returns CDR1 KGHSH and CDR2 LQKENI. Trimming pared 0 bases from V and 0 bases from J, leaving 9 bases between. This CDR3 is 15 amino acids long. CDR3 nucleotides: TGTGCCAGCTCACCACCAAGGGACGGCTCCTACGAGCAGTACTTC. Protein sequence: CASSPPRDGSYEQYF.

CDR3 DNA sequence: TGTGCCAGCAGTTTATCCCCACGAGGGCCGAACACCGGGGAGCTGTTTTTT. Translation gives CASSLSPRGPNTGELFF. J is TRBJ2-2 and V is TRBV27, with D maybe TRBD2 (5 bases). Germline V gene data show CDR1 as MNHEY and CDR2 as SMNVEV (reference sequence). The CDR3 spans 17 residues. V was pared by 0 bases and J by 0 bases, with 11 bases between.

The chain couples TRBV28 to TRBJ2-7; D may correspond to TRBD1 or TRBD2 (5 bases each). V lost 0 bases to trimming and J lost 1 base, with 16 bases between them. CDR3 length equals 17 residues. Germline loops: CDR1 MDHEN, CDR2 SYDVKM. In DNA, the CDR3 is TGTGCCAGCAGTTTATGGGGGGTAGATTCATATTCCTACGAGCAGTACTTC. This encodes CASSLWGVDSYSYEQYF.

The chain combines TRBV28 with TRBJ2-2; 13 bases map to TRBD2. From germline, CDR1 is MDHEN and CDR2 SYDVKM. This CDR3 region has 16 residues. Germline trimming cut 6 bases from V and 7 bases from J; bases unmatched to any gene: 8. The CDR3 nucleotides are TGTGCCAGCAGCTATGGACTAGCGGGAGCGGTCGGGGAGCTGTTTTTT. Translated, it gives CASSYGLAGAVGELFF.

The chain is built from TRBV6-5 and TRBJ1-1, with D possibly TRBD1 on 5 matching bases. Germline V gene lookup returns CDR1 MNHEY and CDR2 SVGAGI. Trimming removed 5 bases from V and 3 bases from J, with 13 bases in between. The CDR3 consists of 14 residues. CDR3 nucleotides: TGTGCCAGCAGTGAAACAGGTATGGACACTGAAGCTTTCTTT. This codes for CASSETGMDTEAFF.

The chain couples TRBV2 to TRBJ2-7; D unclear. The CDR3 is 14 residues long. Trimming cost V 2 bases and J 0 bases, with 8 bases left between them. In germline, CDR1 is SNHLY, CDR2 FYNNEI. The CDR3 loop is CASSESPVSYEQYF. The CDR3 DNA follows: TGTGCCAGCAGTGAATCGCCGGTCTCCTACGAGCAGTACTTC.

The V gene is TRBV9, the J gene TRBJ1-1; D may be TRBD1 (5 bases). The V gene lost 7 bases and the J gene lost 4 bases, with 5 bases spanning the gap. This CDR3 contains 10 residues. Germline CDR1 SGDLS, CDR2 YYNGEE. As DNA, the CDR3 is TGTGCCAGCGGGGGCACTGAAGCTTTCTTT. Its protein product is CASGGTEAFF. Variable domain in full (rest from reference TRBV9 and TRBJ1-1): DSGVTQTPKHLITATGQRVTLRCSPRSGDLSVYWYQQSLDQGLQFLIQYYNGEERAKGNILERFSAQQFPDLHSELNLSSLELGDSALYFCASGGTEAFFGQGTRLTVV.

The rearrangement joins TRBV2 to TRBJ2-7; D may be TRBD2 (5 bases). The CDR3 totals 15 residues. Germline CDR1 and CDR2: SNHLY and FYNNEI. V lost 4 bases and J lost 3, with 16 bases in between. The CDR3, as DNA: TGTGCCAGCAGTGTAGGGTTCACAGACTACTACGAGCAGTACTTC. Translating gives CASSVGFTDYYEQYF.

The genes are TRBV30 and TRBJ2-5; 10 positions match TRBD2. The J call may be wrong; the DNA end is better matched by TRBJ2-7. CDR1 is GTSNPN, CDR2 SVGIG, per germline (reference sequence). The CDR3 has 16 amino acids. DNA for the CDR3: TGTGCCTGGAGTGGCCTTGGGCTAGCGGGAGTCTACGAGCAGTACTTC. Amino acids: CAWSGLGLAGVYEQYF.

CDR3: CASSSNYGLAGGLYNEQFF. The CDR3 DNA follows: TGTGCCAGCAGCTCGAATTATGGACTAGCGGGAGGCTTGTACAATGAGCAGTTCTTC. This chain joins TRBV7-2 and TRBJ2-1; 14 bases fit TRBD2. CDR3 length: 19 residues. J gave up 4 bases and V 4 bases, and 12 bases lay outside the gene matches. CDR1 and CDR2 (germline): SGHTA, FQGNSA.

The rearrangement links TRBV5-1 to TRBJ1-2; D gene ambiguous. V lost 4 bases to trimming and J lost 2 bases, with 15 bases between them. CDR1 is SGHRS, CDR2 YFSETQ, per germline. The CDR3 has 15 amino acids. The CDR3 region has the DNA TGCGCCAGCAGCCCAAATTTGGTAAAAAACTATGGCTACACCTTC. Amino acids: CASSPNLVKNYGYTF.

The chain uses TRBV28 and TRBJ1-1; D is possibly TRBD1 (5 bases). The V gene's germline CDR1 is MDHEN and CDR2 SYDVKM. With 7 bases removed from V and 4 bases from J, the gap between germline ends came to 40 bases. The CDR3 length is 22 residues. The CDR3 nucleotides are TGTGCCAGCAATTCGATTAGGGAGGTGCGACTGTCTGAACTCCCTGGGGGCACTGAAGCTTTCTTT. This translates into CASNSIREVRLSELPGGTEAFF.

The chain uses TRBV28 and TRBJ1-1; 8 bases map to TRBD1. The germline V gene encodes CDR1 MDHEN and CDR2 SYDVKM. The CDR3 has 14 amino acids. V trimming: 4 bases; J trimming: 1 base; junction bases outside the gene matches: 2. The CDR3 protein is CASSWTGPNTEAFF. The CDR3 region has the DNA TGTGCCAGCAGTTGGACAGGGCCGAACACTGAAGCTTTCTTT.

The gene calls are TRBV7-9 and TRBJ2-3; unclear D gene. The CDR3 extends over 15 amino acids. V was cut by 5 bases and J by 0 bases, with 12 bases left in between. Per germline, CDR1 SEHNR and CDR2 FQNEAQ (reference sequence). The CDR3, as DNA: TGTGCCAGCAGCCCCCCGGGCATGAGCACAGATACGCAGTATTTT. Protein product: CASSPPGMSTDTQYF.

DNA for the CDR3: TGTGCCAGCAGCTTAGATTTGGGGAGGGGCTACGAGCAGTACTTC. Translated: CASSLDLGRGYEQYF. The chain uses TRBV11-2 and TRBJ2-7; 7 nucleotides align to TRBD2. This CDR3 contains 15 residues. V was pared by 0 bases and J by 3 bases, with 5 bases of the junction left unmatched. Germline CDR1 reads SGHAT; CDR2 reads FQNNGV. The entire variable domain, with the rest obtained from reference TRBV11-2 and TRBJ2-7, is as follows: EAGVAQSPRYKIIEKRQSVAFWCNPISGHATLYWYQQILGQGPKLLIQFQNNGVVDDSQLPKDRFSAERLKGVDSTLKIQPAKLEDSAVYLCASSLDLGRGYEQYFGPGTRLTVT.

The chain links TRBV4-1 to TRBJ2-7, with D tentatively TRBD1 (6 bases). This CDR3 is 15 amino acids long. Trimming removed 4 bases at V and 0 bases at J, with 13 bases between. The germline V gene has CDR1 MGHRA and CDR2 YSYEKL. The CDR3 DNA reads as TGCGCCAGCAGCCCTGACAGGTTATTCTCCTACGAGCAGTACTTC. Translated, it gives CASSPDRLFSYEQYF.

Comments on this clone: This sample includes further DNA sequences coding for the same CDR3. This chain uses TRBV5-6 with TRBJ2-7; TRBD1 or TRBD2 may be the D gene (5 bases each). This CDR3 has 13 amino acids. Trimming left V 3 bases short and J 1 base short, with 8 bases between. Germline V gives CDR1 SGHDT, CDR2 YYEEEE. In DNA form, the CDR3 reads TGTGCCAGCAGCTGGGGACCTTCCTACGAGCAGTACTTC. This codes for CASSWGPSYEQYF.

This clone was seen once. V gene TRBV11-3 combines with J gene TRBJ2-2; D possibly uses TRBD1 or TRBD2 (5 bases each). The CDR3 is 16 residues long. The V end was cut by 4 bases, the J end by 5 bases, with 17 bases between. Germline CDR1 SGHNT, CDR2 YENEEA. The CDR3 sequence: CASSSSGTRGTGELFF. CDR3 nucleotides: TGTGCCAGCAGCTCTTCCGGGACCCGAGGGACCGGGGAGCTGTTTTTT.

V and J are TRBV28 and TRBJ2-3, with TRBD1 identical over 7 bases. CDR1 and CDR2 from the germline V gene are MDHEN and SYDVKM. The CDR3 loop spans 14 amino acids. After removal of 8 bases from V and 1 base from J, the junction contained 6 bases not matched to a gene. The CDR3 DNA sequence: TGTGCCAGCGCCTGGGACAGTGGCACAGATACGCAGTATTTT. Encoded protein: CASAWDSGTDTQYF.